These T cell receptor beta chains were read from a single sample in a study of T-cell memory formation after mild COVID-19. TCRdb passed the 5' RACE reads through MiXCR, listing each CDR3 protein once. The data hold about 430,000 distinct CDR3 sequences, with 20% to 25% observed a single time. The sequenced sample consisted of PBMCs or a T cell subset sorted from them (not recorded which). Receptors originate from an adult woman who had mild COVID-19 (a few samples of this study predate the infection). Cell type and time point are not known. The CDR3 runs from the conserved cysteine through the conserved F or W. The D gene is left open where the match is weak. The listing skips clone size in some rows; elsewhere it reads once, few, many or a size class.

TRBV30	many	TRBD1	TRBJ2-2	CACLGTGGFAGELFF	TGTGCCTGCCTTGGGACAGGGGGATTCGCCGGGGAGCTGTTTTTT
TRBV4-2	few	.	TRBJ2-7	CASSHGRLYEQYF	TGTGCCAGCAGCCATGGTCGGCTCTACGAGCAGTACTTC
TRBV20-1	few	.	TRBJ1-1	CSATRDGGLNTEAFF	TGCAGTGCTACCCGGGACGGCGGTTTGAACACTGAAGCTTTCTTT
TRBV24-1	few	.	TRBJ2-5	CATSDSFGASTRETQYF	TGTGCCACCAGTGATTCCTTTGGGGCGAGCACCCGAGAGACCCAGTACTTC
TRBV18	.	TRBD2	TRBJ2-1	CASSPPSERGGRNEQFF	TGTGCCAGCTCACCACCGAGCGAGCGGGGGGGTCGGAATGAGCAGTTCTTC
TRBV11-2	few	.	TRBJ2-5	CASSPIIDRPAGETQYF	TGTGCCAGCAGCCCCATTATCGACAGGCCCGCGGGCGAGACCCAGTACTTC
TRBV12-3/TRBV12-4	few	.	TRBJ2-1	CASTNRDPLGGEQFF	TGTGCCAGTACGAACCGGGACCCCCTGGGGGGTGAGCAGTTCTTC
TRBV7-6	.	TRBD2	TRBJ2-1	CASSPSPSGRASRNEQFF	TGTGCCAGCAGCCCCAGCCCTAGCGGGAGGGCCAGTAGGAATGAGCAGTTCTTC
TRBV3-1	many	.	TRBJ2-3	CASRLKARQKNTDTQYF	TGTGCCAGCAGACTCAAGGCGAGACAGAAGAACACAGATACGCAGTATTTT
TRBV4-1	.	TRBD1	TRBJ2-3	CASSQDFQGATDTQYF	TGCGCCAGCAGCCAAGATTTTCAGGGGGCGACAGATACGCAGTATTTT
TRBV2	few	TRBD1	TRBJ2-5	CASRDRGKTQYF	TGTGCCAGCAGGGACAGGGGGAAGACCCAGTACTTC
TRBV6-5	.	.	TRBJ2-7	CASSLTGTGIIEQYF	TGTGCCAGCAGTCTGACCGGGACTGGAATAATCGAGCAGTACTTC
TRBV6-4	.	.	TRBJ2-3	CASSDSAGATDTQYF	TGTGCCAGCAGTGACTCCGCAGGGGCCACAGATACGCAGTATTTT
TRBV7-6	few	.	TRBJ1-1	CASSHADRMNTEAFF	TGTGCCAGCAGCCACGCCGACAGGATGAACACTGAAGCTTTCTTT